This TCR beta chain was captured in a study of identical twins. In germline, CDR1 is DFQATT, CDR2 SNEGSKA (reference sequence). The CDR3 extends over 15 amino acids. J gave up 5 bases and V 4 bases, and 9 bases lay outside the gene matches. General study points: Analyses of zero insertions could be partly confounded by invariant MAIT and iNKT cells.

The table lists this clonotype with a few counts. What it binds is unknown. TCRdb reprocessed the 5' RACE reads via MiXCR and lists one record per CDR3 protein. The table has hundreds of thousands of distinct CDR3 sequences, over 9% seen once. This same sample was also part of a study on yellow fever vaccine responses in identical twins.

This sequence joins TRBV20-1 and TRBJ2-7; 12 positions match TRBD2. Sequenced sample: PBMCs. This TCR was sampled from a young woman in good health. In DNA form, the CDR3 reads TGCAGTGCTAAGACCTCTAGCGGGGGGGGCAACGAGCAGTACGTC. This gives the protein CSAKTSSGGGNEQYV.